This T cell receptor beta chain was retrieved from a study of identical twins listed by TCRdb under 2016. For the study in its entirety: TCR alpha and beta repertoires from monozygotic twins, unrelated adults of various ages and cord blood were deep-sequenced to test whether fetal clonotypes persist. To rule out contamination, the twin experiments were replicated at different times with different library preparation protocols. The full study reports these points: Compared with coincidental sharing between unrelated individuals, an excess of low generation-probability sequences was observed among out-of-frame TCR alpha sequences shared between twins. Out-of-frame TCR alpha sharing in monozygotic twins was systematically underestimated by recombination models, whereas sharing between unrelated individuals was in agreement with the recombination models. Because the same donors could not be followed over many years, the conclusions depended on cross-sectional statistical analysis. Invariant T cells such as MAIT and iNKT could partly confound zero-insertion analyses, although diverse VJ usage argued against such confounding for most clonotypes. Excess twin sharing in beta out-of-frame sequences was weaker because fewer shared sequences lowered the signal-to-noise ratio. Abundant cord blood beta clonotypes carried fewer insertions; young adult naive repertoires showed a weaker similar trend, while memory repertoires showed none.

This clonotype was recorded at least ten times. There is no known antigen for this receptor. The sample holds no much larger clone one base away, and base qualities are not on file. CDR1 SGDLS and CDR2 YYNGEE are derived from the germline V gene. The CDR3, cysteine through phenylalanine, is 16 amino acids long. Kept here is only the CDR3 DNA, which spans 48 bases and is read in frame from base 1. Between the V and J ends, shortened by 4 bases and 5 bases respectively, the junction contains 19 bases. Every donor was a healthy Caucasian. The twin cohort consisted of three pairs of female monozygotic twins, all aged roughly 18 to 29 years. Peripheral blood mononuclear cells were the source from which RNA for the TCR libraries was isolated. Receptor libraries were prepared by 5' RACE. Sequencing was carried out with an Illumina HiSeq 2000. A universal primer binding site was added through template switching, and the final cDNA carried a unique molecular identifier so that TCR cDNA molecules could be counted accurately. Specific primers in the conserved constant-segment region were used to synthesize first-strand cDNA for the TCR alpha and beta chains. Each cDNA library was double barcoded, with a SMART-Mk sample barcode plus Illumina barcodes, to control for contamination. Two successive PCR steps introduced TruSeq adapter sequences along with Illumina sample barcodes. The Illumina HiSeq platform was used with custom primers to sequence TCR alpha and beta cDNA libraries. Processing in the source paper ran as follows. MiGEC was used to process raw reads and extract unique molecular identifiers, and MiXCR was used to find CDR3 positions. Recombination models were inferred per individual with the repgenHMM and IGoR tools using an EM algorithm. Shared clonotypes were analyzed with the tcR package in R, and sharing was normalized by the product of cloneset sizes. To study raw recombination free of thymic and clonal selection effects, out-of-frame nonproductive sequences were analyzed. TCRdb took the public reads, trimmed them with fastp at Q25, ran MiXCR for clone calling and kept in-frame beta chains. A single entry per CDR3 protein holds the most common genes and DNA from its merged rows. It is TCRdb's table, rather than the study itself, that gives the V and J calls and clone size. For this sample there are around 570,000 distinct CDR3 sequences; just under 10% appear just once. The top ten clones comprise 2.5% to 3.5% of the sample.

The sample also formed part of further work on yellow fever vaccine responses in identical twins. The second publication reports: The authors reported that the T cell response to vaccination in identical twins appeared partly convergent and partly personalized. Focusing on identical twins, the study followed the T cell clones that responded to the vaccine, and did so with precision.

The sample was PBMCs. Recombination connected TRBV9 to TRBJ2-1, with TRBD2 as a weak D call on 7 bases. This clonotype was sampled from a woman aged 18-29 years in good health. The sequence in DNA is TGTGCCAGCAGCCCCCGCCGAGCGGGACAAAACAATGAGCAGTTCTTC. Translated, this gives CASSPRRAGQNNEQFF.